Below, 23 T cell receptor beta chains from the same sample are listed, as sequenced in a study of blood T cell repertoires in COVID-19. Measured with immunoSEQ multiplex PCR; TCRdb has only the in-frame clones, and not every one. Of approximately 90,000 clones listed, approximately 80% are singletons. Sample: peripheral blood. The source is a woman older than 75 with active or convalescent COVID-19.

This chain joins TRBV28 and TRBJ1-2; D is perhaps TRBD1 (5 bases). This CDR3 is 11 amino acids long. CDR1 and CDR2 from the germline V gene are MDHEN and SYDVKM. In DNA, the CDR3 is TGTGTCCTGGCGGGGCCCTATGGCTACACCTTC. It translates to CVLAGPYGYTF.

The gene calls are TRBV5-1 and TRBJ2-1, with 8 bases lining up with TRBD2. CDR3 size: 17 residues. The germline gives CDR1 SGHRS, CDR2 YFSETQ. V lost 4 bases, J lost 0 bases, and 9 bases stayed unmatched. The CDR3 bases are TGCGCCAGCAGCCCCTCGGGGGGGGTCAGCTCCTACAATGAGCAGTTCTTC. The encoded protein is CASSPSGGVSSYNEQFF.

The J gene is TRBJ2-1, the V gene TRBV27; 7 positions match TRBD1. The CDR3 is 15 amino acids. CDR1 is MNHEY, CDR2 SMNVEV, per germline (reference sequence). The V and J ends lost 8 bases and 1 base, in that order; junction bases with no gene match: 8. The CDR3 loop is CASSRGPGSYNEQFF. CDR3 coding DNA: TGTGCCAGCTCGAGGGGGCCGGGGTCCTACAATGAGCAGTTCTTC.

The V and J genes are TRBV19 and TRBJ1-1; 8 nucleotides agree with TRBD1. Germline CDR1 LNHDA, CDR2 SQIVND (reference sequence). This CDR3 comprises 14 residues. V shed 6 bases, J shed 3 bases, and the junction held 6 bases outside the gene matches. This CDR3 reads CASRRTGFYTEAFF. The CDR3 region has the DNA TGTGCCAGTAGACGGACAGGGTTCTACACTGAAGCTTTCTTT.

This clone was counted between two and nine times. The CDR3 DNA follows: TGTGCCAGCAGTTTATCCTTCTCTGGAGCGTCGGTGCAGTACTTC. Translated: CASSLSFSGASVQYF. This chain connects TRBV28 to TRBJ2-7, with D uncertain. Germline assignment: CDR1 MDHEN and CDR2 SYDVKM. Trimming removed 1 base at V and 9 bases at J, with 19 bases between. This CDR3 has 15 residues. The entire variable domain, with the rest obtained from reference TRBV28 and TRBJ2-7, is as follows: DVKVTQSSRYLVKRTGEKVFLECVQDMDHENMFWYRQDPGLGLRLIYFSYDVKMKEKGDIPEGYSVSREKKERFSLILESASTNQTSMYLCASSLSFSGASVQYFGPGTRLTVT.

This clone was observed a few times. The gene calls are TRBV24-1 and TRBJ2-1; 12 nucleotides agree with TRBD2. The J segment lost 8 bases and the V segment lost 4 bases, leaving 8 bases of the junction unmatched. This CDR3 spans 16 amino acids. Germline CDR1 reads KGHDR; CDR2 reads SFDVKD. CDR3 nucleotides: TGTGCCACCAGTGAGACGGGACTAGCGGGTATGGATGAGCAGTTCTTC. It encodes CATSETGLAGMDEQFF.

The V call is TRBV2, the J call TRBJ2-6, with TRBD2 identical over 8 bases. The V and J ends lost 6 bases and 3 bases, in that order; junction bases with no gene match: 16. The V gene's germline CDR1 is SNHLY and CDR2 FYNNEI. The length of the CDR3 is 19 residues. CDR3 region: CASREGGSGSWFGANVLTF. The CDR3 DNA reads as TGTGCCAGCAGGGAGGGAGGCAGCGGGAGTTGGTTTGGGGCCAACGTCCTGACTTTC.

The chain has TRBV5-4 and TRBJ1-3; tentative D call: TRBD1 (5 bases). This CDR3 contains 16 residues. With 3 bases removed from V and 0 bases from J, the gap between germline ends came to 13 bases. Germline CDR1 is SGHNT and CDR2 is YYREEE (reference sequence). DNA of the CDR3: TGTGCCAGCAGCTGGGCGTCGGGGGGCTCTGGAAACACCATATATTTT. Translating gives CASSWASGGSGNTIYF.

The V call is TRBV10-3, the J call TRBJ2-2; a possible D gene is TRBD1 (6 bases). Germline V lookup: CDR1 ENHRY, CDR2 SYGVKD. The CDR3 extends over 16 amino acids. V was shortened by 2 bases and J by 6 bases, with 16 bases between the two germline ends. The CDR3 nucleotides are TGTGCCATCAGTGAGGGGCAGGGGACAAACCCCGGGGAGCTGTTTTTT. This encodes CAISEGQGTNPGELFF.

The rearrangement joins TRBV28 to TRBJ1-2, with TRBD1 matching 8 bases. The CDR3 spans 15 residues. The junction had 10 bases not matched to a gene; V was cut back by 2 bases and J by 8 bases. Germline CDR1 and CDR2: MDHEN and SYDVKM. The CDR3 loop reads CASSLGNHGTGGYTF. In DNA, the CDR3 is TGTGCCAGCAGTTTAGGGAACCATGGGACAGGCGGCTACACCTTC.

V and J are TRBV3-1 (or the pseudogene TRBV3-2) and TRBJ1-1; D gene ambiguous. In germline, CDR1 is LGHDT, CDR2 YNNKEL (reference sequence). With 1 base removed from V and 0 bases from J, the gap between germline ends came to 6 bases. This CDR3 has 14 residues. CDR3 region: CASSQGAMNTEAFF. The CDR3 DNA is TGTGCCAGCAGCCAAGGGGCCATGAACACTGAAGCTTTCTTT.

This chain joins TRBV28 and TRBJ1-1; weak D call: TRBD1 (5 bases). Germline values: CDR1 MDHEN, CDR2 SYDVKM. There are 15 residues in the CDR3. V was cut by 2 bases and J by 3 bases, with 13 bases left in between. The CDR3, as DNA: TGTGCCAGCAGTTTAGTCAGGGTCCGGGACACTGAAGCTTTCTTT. Translated, it gives CASSLVRVRDTEAFF.

This clone was found a few times. The rearrangement joins TRBV19 to TRBJ1-4, with TRBD1 as a possible D gene (6 bases). This CDR3 contains 15 residues. Trimming pared 5 bases from V and 4 bases from J, leaving 14 bases between. The germline V gene encodes CDR1 LNHDA and CDR2 SQIVND (reference sequence). The CDR3 sequence is CASSATTGSNEKLFF. The CDR3 DNA follows: TGTGCCAGTAGTGCCACGACAGGAAGTAATGAAAAACTGTTTTTT.

This clone showed up just a few times. J is TRBJ2-4 and V is TRBV28, with D possibly TRBD2 on 6 matching bases. Trimming took off 6 bases at V and 8 bases at J, with 11 bases between the two ends. Germline CDR1 reads MDHEN; CDR2 reads SYDVKM. The CDR3 sequence is 12 residues long. CDR3 bases: TGTGCCAGCAGCGCCGGGGGATACATTCAGTACTTC. The encoded protein is CASSAGGYIQYF.

This clone has just one count. The genes are TRBV6-2 or TRBV6-3 and TRBJ2-5, with TRBD1 as a possible D gene (6 bases). Germline V gene sequence: CDR1 MNHEY, CDR2 SVGEGT. The CDR3 totals 13 residues. Between the trimmed V and J ends, which lost 2 bases and 2 bases, there was a span of 6 bases. The CDR3 reads CASSYGQQETQYF. The CDR3 nucleotides are TGTGCCAGCAGTTACGGACAGCAAGAGACCCAGTACTTC.

This sequence joins TRBV28 and TRBJ2-5, with D unresolved. The CDR3 extends over 17 amino acids. The germline V gene encodes CDR1 MDHEN and CDR2 SYDVKM. V was trimmed by 5 bases and J by 1 base, leaving 20 bases between them. The CDR3 DNA reads as TGTGCCAGCAGTCTCCGGCCAGGCCGGTCCCTCCAAGAGACCCAGTACTTC. Protein product: CASSLRPGRSLQETQYF.

The chain recombines TRBV15 with TRBJ1-4; 7 bases are a match to TRBD1. The CDR3 has 14 amino acids. Germline values: CDR1 LNHNV, CDR2 YYDKDF (reference sequence). V shed 7 bases, J shed 8 bases, and the junction held 10 bases outside the gene matches. CDR3: CATTTEGANEKLFF. As DNA, the CDR3 is TGTGCCACCACGACGGAGGGGGCAAACGAAAAACTGTTTTTT.

V and J are TRBV29-1 and TRBJ1-3; 11 bases are a match to TRBD1. The J segment lost 7 bases and the V segment lost 0 bases, leaving 8 bases of the junction unmatched. The CDR3 is 16 amino acids. The germline V gene encodes CDR1 SQVTM and CDR2 ANQGSEA. The DNA of the CDR3 is TGCAGCGTTGAAGATCTCAGGGGGGACAGGGGGAACACCATATATTTT. Amino acid sequence: CSVEDLRGDRGNTIYF. Using reference TRBV29-1 and TRBJ1-3 for the parts outside the CDR3, the full variable domain is SAVISQKPSRDICQRGTSLTIQCQVDSQVTMMFWYRQQPGQSLTLIATANQGSEATYESGFVIDKFPISRPNLTFSTLTVSNMSPEDSSIYLCSVEDLRGDRGNTIYFGEGSWLTVV.

The rearrangement joins TRBV9 to TRBJ2-1; 9 bases are a match to TRBD1. The CDR3 is 16 residues long. Germline CDR1 and CDR2: SGDLS and YYNGEE. The J segment lost 9 bases and the V segment lost 0 bases, leaving 10 bases of the junction unmatched. CDR3 sequence: CASSVGHRQGEREQFF. For the CDR3, the DNA is TGTGCCAGCAGCGTAGGTCATCGACAGGGGGAGCGTGAGCAGTTCTTC.

The gene calls are TRBV29-1 and TRBJ2-3, with a weak D call TRBD1 (6 bases). Germline V gives CDR1 SQVTM, CDR2 ANQGSEA. V was trimmed by 7 bases and J by 2 bases, leaving 13 bases between them. This CDR3 has 13 amino acids. The CDR3: CSAVWDITDTQYF. The CDR3 region has the DNA TGCAGCGCCGTCTGGGACATCACAGATACGCAGTATTTT.

This chain uses TRBV28 with TRBJ1-2; maybe TRBD1 (5 bases). Trimming took off 5 bases at V and 4 bases at J, with 20 bases between the two ends. Germline-derived CDR1 and CDR2 are MDHEN and SYDVKM. The CDR3 has 16 amino acids. The CDR3 here is CASSLPGARRGYGYTF. In nucleotides, the CDR3 is TGTGCCAGCAGTCTTCCCGGGGCTCGGAGGGGCTATGGCTACACCTTC.

J is TRBJ2-1 and V is TRBV11-1; 8 bases map to TRBD1. V shed 5 bases and J 0 bases; nucleotides not matched to a gene: 3. Germline CDR1 reads SGHAT; CDR2 reads FQDESV (reference sequence). The length of the CDR3 is 15 residues. The CDR3 here is CASSTGQGSYNEQFF. In DNA form, the CDR3 reads TGTGCCAGCAGCACCGGACAGGGCTCCTACAATGAGCAGTTCTTC.

Here the CDR3 DNA reads TGTGCCAGCAGTCCAGGGTCCCAGCTAGGGGAGCTGTTTTTT. It translates to CASSPGSQLGELFF. J is TRBJ2-2 and V is TRBV11-3; a possible D gene is TRBD1 (5 bases). Trimming cost V 6 bases and J 8 bases, with 16 bases left between them. The CDR3 spans 14 residues. Germline values: CDR1 SGHNT, CDR2 YENEEA.